This TCR beta chain is from a study of cytomegalovirus exposure and HLA in healthy donors. Study-wide context: In a later analysis, the 130 or so validation repertoires were reported to have used the same platform as the roughly 670 first-cohort repertoires.

The donors were part of the validation cohort, which consisted of under 150 subjects and was separate from the first cohort of 666 subjects. The CDR3 covers 14 residues. Germline V gene sequence: CDR1 LNHNV, CDR2 YYDKDF (reference sequence). Trimming took off 0 bases at V and 6 bases at J, with 11 bases between the two ends. Clones were sequenced by immunoSEQ multiplex PCR, and TCRdb holds only the in-frame ones, with some missing. The sample carries 130,000 or so clones, roughly 86% recorded once. Study-level findings and limits: A list of more than 150 TCR beta chains associated with cytomegalovirus was given. Diagnosis of cytomegalovirus status made by the classifier reportedly showed high specificity and sensitivity.

This clone was recorded only once. Its antigen is not known. The receptor comes from a man in his thirties or forties in good health and CMV-seronegative. The V call is TRBV15, the J call TRBJ1-2; tentative D call: TRBD1 (5 bases). Source material: PBMCs. CDR3 sequence reads: CATSRDRGVDGYTF. As DNA, the CDR3 is TGTGCCACCAGCAGAGATCGGGGGGTGGATGGCTACACCTTC.